The rows below give T cell receptor beta chains drawn from one sample of a study of blood T cell repertoires in COVID-19. Clones were sequenced by immunoSEQ multiplex PCR, and TCRdb holds only the in-frame ones, with some missing. This sample has around 260,000 clones, with around 87% found just once. Input material: peripheral blood. These receptors were taken from a woman between 45 and 65 years old with acute or convalescent COVID-19. Both conserved end residues are part of each CDR3. Each record gives: J gene, V gene, D gene, clone size, CDR3 protein, CDR3 DNA. The D gene is left open where the match is weak. Clone size is shown for a subset of rows, as once, few, many or a class of expanded clone.

J: TRBJ2-3; V: TRBV24-1; D: NA; size: NA; CDR3: CATSVSATDTQYF; DNA: TGTGCCACCAGTGTTAGCGCCACAGATACGCAGTATTTT
J: TRBJ2-1; V: TRBV29-1; D: TRBD2; size: once; CDR3: CSVEPLASGRSSYNEQFF; DNA: TGCAGCGTTGAACCCCTGGCTAGCGGGAGGAGCTCCTACAATGAGCAGTTCTTC
J: TRBJ1-1; V: TRBV11-2; D: NA; size: NA; CDR3: CASTDPGQNTEAFF; DNA: TGTGCCAGCACAGACCCGGGACAGAACACTGAAGCTTTCTTT
J: TRBJ2-7; V: TRBV3-1/TRBV3-2; D: NA; size: once; CDR3: CASSQDVSPREQYF; DNA: TGTGCCAGCAGCCAAGACGTCTCCCCCCGGGAGCAGTACTTC
J: TRBJ1-1; V: TRBV10-3; D: TRBD1; size: NA; CDR3: CAISGTGGEYTEAFF; DNA: TGTGCCATCAGTGGAACAGGGGGGGAATACACTGAAGCTTTCTTT
J: TRBJ1-4; V: TRBV29-1; D: TRBD1; size: once; CDR3: CSVRTGLGEKLFF; DNA: TGCAGCGTGAGGACAGGGCTGGGTGAAAAACTGTTTTTT
J: TRBJ1-2; V: TRBV25-1; D: NA; size: NA; CDR3: CASSELGRNYGYTF; DNA: TGTGCCAGCAGTGAATTGGGCAGGAACTATGGCTACACCTTC
J: TRBJ2-7; V: TRBV28; D: NA; size: NA; CDR3: CASTFSGSYEQYF; DNA: TGTGCCAGCACCTTCTCAGGGTCCTACGAGCAGTACTTC
J: TRBJ2-7; V: TRBV15; D: NA; size: NA; CDR3: CATSRTGIEPYEQYF; DNA: TGTGCCACCAGCAGAACCGGGATAGAACCTTACGAGCAGTACTTC
J: TRBJ2-7; V: TRBV5-8; D: NA; size: NA; CDR3: CASSLVGTGDEQYF; DNA: TGTGCCAGCAGCTTGGTGGGGACGGGGGACGAGCAGTACTTC
J: TRBJ2-7; V: TRBV7-2; D: NA; size: NA; CDR3: CASSSTTGPLTPYEQYF; DNA: TGTGCCAGCAGCTCGACGACAGGACCCCTTACACCCTACGAGCAGTACTTC
J: TRBJ2-1; V: TRBV19; D: TRBD2; size: once; CDR3: CASSTAGGYNEQFF; DNA: TGTGCCAGTAGTACAGCGGGGGGCTACAATGAGCAGTTCTTC
J: TRBJ2-7; V: TRBV5-4; D: NA; size: NA; CDR3: CASSRGGSTSYYEQYF; DNA: TGTGCCAGCAGCCGTGGGGGCAGCACATCCTATTACGAGCAGTACTTC
J: TRBJ1-3; V: TRBV5-8; D: NA; size: NA; CDR3: CASSLKSAGDRNTIYF; DNA: TGTGCCAGCAGCTTAAAAAGTGCCGGGGATAGAAACACCATATATTTT
J: TRBJ1-1; V: TRBV9; D: TRBD1; size: NA; CDR3: CASSFKTTGGTEAFF; DNA: TGTGCCAGCAGCTTCAAAACTACAGGGGGAACTGAAGCTTTCTTT
J: TRBJ1-6; V: TRBV27; D: TRBD1; size: NA; CDR3: CASPVWDSQLANSPLHF; DNA: TGTGCCAGTCCGGTCTGGGACAGTCAATTAGCTAATTCACCCCTCCACTTT
J: TRBJ2-7; V: TRBV18; D: TRBD2; size: few; CDR3: CASSPTTSGRREQYF; DNA: TGTGCCAGCTCACCAACGACTAGCGGGAGACGCGAGCAGTACTTC
J: TRBJ2-2; V: TRBV19; D: TRBD1; size: once; CDR3: CASSIGKGAKGTGELFF; DNA: TGTGCCAGTAGTATAGGCAAGGGGGCGAAGGGGACCGGGGAGCTGTTTTTT
J: TRBJ2-2; V: TRBV18; D: TRBD2; size: once; CDR3: CASSRIRSGRGTGELFF; DNA: TGTGCCAGCTCACGAATACGGAGCGGGAGAGGCACCGGGGAGCTGTTTTTT
J: TRBJ1-3; V: TRBV5-1; D: TRBD1; size: NA; CDR3: CASSLATGAGNTIYF; DNA: TGCGCCAGCAGCTTGGCCACAGGGGCTGGAAACACCATATATTTT
J: TRBJ2-7; V: TRBV6-5; D: NA; size: NA; CDR3: CASSYSIGAYEQYF; DNA: TGTGCCAGCAGTTACTCAATCGGGGCCTACGAGCAGTACTTC
J: TRBJ2-1; V: TRBV7-7; D: NA; size: NA; CDR3: CASSLGPRVDEQFF; DNA: TGTGCTAGCAGCTTAGGTCCCAGGGTTGATGAGCAGTTCTTC
J: TRBJ2-7; V: TRBV19; D: TRBD1; size: NA; CDR3: CASSRTGGHEQYF; DNA: TGTGCCAGTAGCCGGACAGGGGGCCACGAGCAGTACTTC
J: TRBJ2-6; V: TRBV7-2; D: TRBD1; size: NA; CDR3: CASNRDRGFSGANVLTF; DNA: TGTGCCAGCAACCGGGACAGGGGTTTCTCTGGGGCCAACGTCCTGACTTTC
J: TRBJ1-4; V: TRBV6-5; D: NA; size: NA; CDR3: CASSYGRSWEKLFF; DNA: TGTGCCAGCAGTTACGGGAGGTCTTGGGAAAAACTGTTTTTT
J: TRBJ1-5; V: TRBV4-1; D: TRBD1; size: NA; CDR3: CASSQGGQGAYSNQPQHF; DNA: TGCGCCAGCAGCCAAGGGGGACAGGGGGCGTATAGCAATCAGCCCCAGCATTTT
J: TRBJ2-1; V: TRBV6-5; D: NA; size: NA; CDR3: CASSYRGGYNEQFF; DNA: TGTGCCAGCAGTTACCGGGGTGGATACAATGAGCAGTTCTTC
J: TRBJ2-5; V: TRBV7-9; D: NA; size: NA; CDR3: CASSGDIGETQYF; DNA: TGTGCCAGCAGCGGGGACATTGGGGAGACCCAGTACTTC
J: TRBJ1-1; V: TRBV7-2; D: TRBD1; size: NA; CDR3: CASSIGTANTEAFF; DNA: TGTGCCAGCAGCATCGGGACAGCGAACACTGAAGCTTTCTTT
J: TRBJ1-2; V: TRBV4-3; D: NA; size: NA; CDR3: CASSQDLGLRWGYTF; DNA: TGCGCCAGCAGCCAAGATCTTGGGTTGAGGTGGGGCTACACCTTC
J: TRBJ1-5; V: TRBV23-1; D: TRBD1; size: NA; CDR3: CARPGQGYYSNQPQHF; DNA: TGCGCCAGACCGGGACAGGGCTATTATAGCAATCAGCCCCAGCATTTT
J: TRBJ1-5; V: TRBV19; D: NA; size: NA; CDR3: CASMFWAANQPQHF; DNA: TGTGCCAGTATGTTTTGGGCAGCTAATCAGCCCCAGCATTTT
J: TRBJ1-1; V: TRBV5-1; D: TRBD1; size: few; CDR3: CASSLGGTGISDTEAFF; DNA: TGCGCCAGCAGCTTGGGCGGGACAGGGATATCGGACACTGAAGCTTTCTTT
J: TRBJ1-6; V: TRBV6-4; D: TRBD1; size: NA; CDR3: CASSEDRDNSPLHF; DNA: TGTGCCAGCAGTGAGGACAGGGATAATTCACCCCTCCACTTT
J: TRBJ1-4; V: TRBV7-2; D: NA; size: NA; CDR3: CASSFGQNEKLFF; DNA: TGTGCCAGCAGCTTTGGACAGAATGAAAAACTGTTTTTT
J: TRBJ1-3; V: TRBV3-1/TRBV3-2; D: NA; size: NA; CDR3: CASSQAVAGAGNTIYF; DNA: TGTGCCAGCAGCCAGGCCGTGGCAGGGGCTGGAAACACCATATATTTT
J: TRBJ1-4; V: TRBV2; D: TRBD1; size: NA; CDR3: CASTPDRDSEKLFF; DNA: TGTGCCAGCACCCCGGACAGGGATTCCGAAAAACTGTTTTTT
J: TRBJ1-2; V: TRBV2; D: NA; size: NA; CDR3: CASSEGVGRAYGYTF; DNA: TGTGCCAGCAGTGAAGGGGTGGGCAGGGCTTATGGCTACACCTTC
J: TRBJ2-3; V: TRBV4-3; D: NA; size: NA; CDR3: CASSQELGGTDTQYF; DNA: TGCGCCAGCAGCCAGGAACTAGGTGGCACAGATACGCAGTATTTT
J: TRBJ2-7; V: TRBV6-2/TRBV6-3; D: NA; size: NA; CDR3: CASSYRVRQGHEQYF; DNA: TGTGCCAGCAGTTACCGGGTGCGGCAGGGCCACGAGCAGTACTTC
J: TRBJ2-7; V: TRBV19; D: TRBD2; size: NA; CDR3: CASSNTGGRAHEQYF; DNA: TGTGCCAGTAGCAACACGGGCGGGAGGGCCCACGAGCAGTACTTC
J: TRBJ2-3; V: TRBV6-1; D: NA; size: once; CDR3: CASSEVRGTDTQYF; DNA: TGTGCCAGCAGTGAAGTCCGGGGAACAGATACGCAGTATTTT
J: TRBJ1-2; V: TRBV11-2; D: TRBD1; size: NA; CDR3: CASSLEAGGHGYTF; DNA: TGTGCCAGCAGCTTAGAGGCAGGGGGCCATGGCTACACCTTC
J: TRBJ1-5; V: TRBV24-1; D: TRBD1; size: NA; CDR3: CATSGTGNQPQHF; DNA: TGTGCCACCTCCGGGACAGGCAATCAGCCCCAGCATTTT
J: TRBJ1-2; V: TRBV9; D: NA; size: NA; CDR3: CASSPSLYGMRGGYTF; DNA: TGTGCCAGCAGCCCGTCCCTTTATGGTATGAGAGGTGGCTACACCTTC
J: TRBJ1-2; V: TRBV6-2/TRBV6-3; D: NA; size: NA; CDR3: CASSLDSYGYTF; DNA: TGTGCCAGCAGTTTGGACAGCTATGGCTACACCTTC
J: TRBJ1-6; V: TRBV30; D: NA; size: NA; CDR3: CAWRRSFYNSPLHF; DNA: TGTGCCTGGAGACGGAGTTTTTATAATTCACCCCTCCACTTT
J: TRBJ1-1; V: TRBV18; D: TRBD1; size: NA; CDR3: CASSPTGKLEAFF; DNA: TGTGCCAGCTCACCGACAGGGAAGCTTGAAGCTTTCTTT
J: TRBJ1-4; V: TRBV19; D: TRBD1; size: NA; CDR3: CASLTGGF; DNA: TGTGCCAGTTTAACAGGGGGTTTT
J: TRBJ2-3; V: TRBV9; D: TRBD2; size: NA; CDR3: CASSRTSGRDTQYF; DNA: TGTGCCAGTTCCCGGACTAGCGGGAGAGATACGCAGTATTTT
J: TRBJ2-5; V: TRBV4-2; D: NA; size: NA; CDR3: CASSPRGHQETQYF; DNA: TGTGCCAGCAGCCCCCGGGGTCACCAAGAGACCCAGTACTTC
J: TRBJ2-7; V: TRBV30; D: TRBD1; size: NA; CDR3: CAWSTRDRGGYEQYF; DNA: TGTGCCTGGAGTACCCGGGACAGGGGGGGATACGAGCAGTACTTC
J: TRBJ1-3; V: TRBV5-1; D: NA; size: NA; CDR3: CASSLGQRSGNTIYF; DNA: TGCGCCAGCAGCTTGGGACAGAGATCCGGAAACACCATATATTTT
J: TRBJ2-7; V: TRBV11-2; D: TRBD1; size: NA; CDR3: CASSLDRGYEQYF; DNA: TGTGCCAGCAGCTTGGACAGGGGTTACGAGCAGTACTTC
J: TRBJ2-1; V: TRBV19; D: TRBD2; size: NA; CDR3: CASNLAGGSGEQFF; DNA: TGTGCCAGTAACTTAGCGGGAGGGAGCGGTGAGCAGTTCTTC
J: TRBJ2-3; V: TRBV14; D: TRBD2; size: NA; CDR3: CASSRLSGRGTDTQYF; DNA: TGTGCCAGCAGCCGCCTGAGCGGGAGGGGTACAGATACGCAGTATTTT
J: TRBJ1-1; V: TRBV19; D: NA; size: NA; CDR3: CASNIFETGPNTEAFF; DNA: TGTGCCAGTAACATATTCGAAACAGGACCCAACACTGAAGCTTTCTTT
J: TRBJ2-1; V: TRBV11-2; D: TRBD2; size: NA; CDR3: CASSLTSGTYNEQFF; DNA: TGTGCCAGCAGCCTGACTAGCGGGACATACAATGAGCAGTTCTTC
J: TRBJ1-4; V: TRBV7-6; D: NA; size: NA; CDR3: CASSLALAGNEKLFF; DNA: TGTGCCAGCAGCTTAGCGCTGGCGGGTAATGAAAAACTGTTTTTT
J: TRBJ2-7; V: TRBV5-4; D: NA; size: few; CDR3: CASSVTLGGGRSYEQYF; DNA: TGTGCCAGCAGCGTCACCTTGGGGGGTGGTCGGAGCTACGAGCAGTACTTC